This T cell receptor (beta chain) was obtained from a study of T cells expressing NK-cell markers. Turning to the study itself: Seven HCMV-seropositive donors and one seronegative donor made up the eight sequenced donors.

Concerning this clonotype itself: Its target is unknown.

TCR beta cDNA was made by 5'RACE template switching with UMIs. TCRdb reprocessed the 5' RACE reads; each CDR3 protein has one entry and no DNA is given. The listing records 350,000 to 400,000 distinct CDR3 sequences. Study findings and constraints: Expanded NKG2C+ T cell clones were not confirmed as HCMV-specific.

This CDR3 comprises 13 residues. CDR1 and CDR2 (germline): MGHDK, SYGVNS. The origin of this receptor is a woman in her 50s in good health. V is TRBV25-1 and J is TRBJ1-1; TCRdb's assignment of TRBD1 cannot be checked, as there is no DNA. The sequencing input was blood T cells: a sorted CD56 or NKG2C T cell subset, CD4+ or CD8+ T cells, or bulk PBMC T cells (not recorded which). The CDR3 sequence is CASSGQGGTEAFF.